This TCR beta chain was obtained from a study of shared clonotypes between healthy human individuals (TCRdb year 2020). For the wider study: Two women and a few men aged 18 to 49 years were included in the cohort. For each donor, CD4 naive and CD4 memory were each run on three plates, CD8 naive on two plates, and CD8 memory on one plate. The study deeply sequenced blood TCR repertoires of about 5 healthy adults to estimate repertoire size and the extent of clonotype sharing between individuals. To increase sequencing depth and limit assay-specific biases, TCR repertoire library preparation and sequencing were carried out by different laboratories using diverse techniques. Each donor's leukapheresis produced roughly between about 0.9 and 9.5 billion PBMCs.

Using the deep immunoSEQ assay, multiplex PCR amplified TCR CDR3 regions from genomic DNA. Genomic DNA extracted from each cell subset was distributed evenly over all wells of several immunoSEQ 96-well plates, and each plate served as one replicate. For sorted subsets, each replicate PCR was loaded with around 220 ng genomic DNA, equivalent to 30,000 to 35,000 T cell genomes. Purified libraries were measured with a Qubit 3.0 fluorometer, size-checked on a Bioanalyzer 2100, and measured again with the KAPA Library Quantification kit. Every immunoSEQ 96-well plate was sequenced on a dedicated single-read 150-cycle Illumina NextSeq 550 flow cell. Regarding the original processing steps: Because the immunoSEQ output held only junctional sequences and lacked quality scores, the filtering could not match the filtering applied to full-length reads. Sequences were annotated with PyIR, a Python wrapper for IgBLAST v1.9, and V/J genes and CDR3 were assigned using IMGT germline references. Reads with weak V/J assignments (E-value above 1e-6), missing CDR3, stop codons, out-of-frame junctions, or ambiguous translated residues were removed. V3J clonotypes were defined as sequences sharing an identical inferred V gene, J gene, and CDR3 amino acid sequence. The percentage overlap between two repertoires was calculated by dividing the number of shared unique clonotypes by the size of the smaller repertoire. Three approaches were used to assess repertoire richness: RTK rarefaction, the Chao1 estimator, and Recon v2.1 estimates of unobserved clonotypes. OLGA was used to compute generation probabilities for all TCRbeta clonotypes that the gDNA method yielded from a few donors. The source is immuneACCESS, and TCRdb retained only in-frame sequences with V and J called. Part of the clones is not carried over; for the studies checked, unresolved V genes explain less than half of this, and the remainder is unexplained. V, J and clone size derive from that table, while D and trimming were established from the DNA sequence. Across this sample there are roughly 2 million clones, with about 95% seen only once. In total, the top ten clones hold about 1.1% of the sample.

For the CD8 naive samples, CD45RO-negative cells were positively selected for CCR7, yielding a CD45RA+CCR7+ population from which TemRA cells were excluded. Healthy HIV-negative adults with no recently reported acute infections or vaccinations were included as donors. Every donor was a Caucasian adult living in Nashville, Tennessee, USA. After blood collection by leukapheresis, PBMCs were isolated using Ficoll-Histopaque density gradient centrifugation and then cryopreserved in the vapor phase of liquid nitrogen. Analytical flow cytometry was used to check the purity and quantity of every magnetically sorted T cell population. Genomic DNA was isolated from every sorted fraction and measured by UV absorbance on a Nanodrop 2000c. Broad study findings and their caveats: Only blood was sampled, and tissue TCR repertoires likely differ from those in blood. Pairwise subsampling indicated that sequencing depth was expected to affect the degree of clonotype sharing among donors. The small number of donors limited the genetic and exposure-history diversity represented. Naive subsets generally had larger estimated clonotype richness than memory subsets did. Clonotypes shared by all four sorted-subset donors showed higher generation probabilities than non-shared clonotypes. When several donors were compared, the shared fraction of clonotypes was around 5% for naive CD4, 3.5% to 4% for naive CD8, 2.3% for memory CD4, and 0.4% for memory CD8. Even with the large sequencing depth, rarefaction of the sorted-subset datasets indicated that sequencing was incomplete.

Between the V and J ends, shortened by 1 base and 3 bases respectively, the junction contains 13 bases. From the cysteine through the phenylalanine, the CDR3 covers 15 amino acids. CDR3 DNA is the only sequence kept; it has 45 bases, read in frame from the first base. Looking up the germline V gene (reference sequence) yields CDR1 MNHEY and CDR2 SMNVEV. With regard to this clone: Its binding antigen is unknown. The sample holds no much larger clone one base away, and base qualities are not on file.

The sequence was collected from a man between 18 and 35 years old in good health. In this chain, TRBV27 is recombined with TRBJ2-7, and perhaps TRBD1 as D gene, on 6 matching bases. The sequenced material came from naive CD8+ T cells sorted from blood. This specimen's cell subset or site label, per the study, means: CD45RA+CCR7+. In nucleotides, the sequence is TGTGCCAGCAGTTTATGGCCAGGGGAATTCTACGAGCAGTACTTC. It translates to CASSLWPGEFYEQYF.